This entry lists 24 T cell receptor beta chains sequenced from one sample in a study of molecular identifiers for immune sequencing clone quantification. From the PCR reads, TCRdb called clonotypes with MiXCR, one entry per CDR3 protein. The data hold tens of thousands of distinct CDR3 sequences, with about 23% observed a single time. Material for sequencing was naive CD8+ T cells from blood, with Jurkat cell RNA spiked in. Subset of the sample: FACS-sorted CD8+CD4-CCR7+CD45RA+ naive T cells. These receptors all come from a human donor in good health. Some libraries in this study had Jurkat cell RNA spiked in.

As concerns this clonotype: This sequence may be a read error, since a much larger clone differs from it by one base. No conserved phenylalanine or tryptophan ends this CDR3, so it is likely a read error. The chain has TRBV6-2 or TRBV6-3 and TRBJ1-1; D remains unclear. Between the trimmed V and J ends, which lost 7 bases and 1 base, there was a span of 10 bases. The length of the CDR3 is 13 residues. Germline CDR1 and CDR2: MNHEY and SVGEGT. CDR3 in DNA: TGTGCCAGCACTATTATGAAGAACACTGAAGCTTTCCTT. Translation gives CASTIMKNTEAFL.

The V gene is TRBV27, the J gene TRBJ2-7; 8 nucleotides agree with TRBD1. The CDR3 contains 14 residues. Trimming took 7 bases from V and 1 from J; bases not matched to a gene: 6. From germline, CDR1 is MNHEY and CDR2 SMNVEV (reference sequence). The CDR3 here is CASMDRAVSYEQYF. As DNA, the CDR3 is TGTGCCAGCATGGACAGGGCAGTGTCCTACGAGCAGTACTTC.

This sequence joins TRBV5-1 and TRBJ2-1; 8 positions match TRBD2. Germline lookup yields CDR1 SGHRS and CDR2 YFSETQ. The junction had 6 bases not matched to a gene; V was cut back by 5 bases and J by 2 bases. There are 15 residues in the CDR3. The CDR3 DNA is TGCGCCAGCAGGGCCGGGACTAGAACCTACAATGAGCAGTTCTTC. Its protein product is CASRAGTRTYNEQFF.

This clonotype was seen only a few times. The chain employs TRBV7-9 and TRBJ1-2; possible D gene TRBD1, 5 bases. The V end lost 1 base, the J end lost 10 bases, and 10 bases lay between the germline ends. Germline CDR1 and CDR2: SEHNR and FQNEAQ (reference sequence). This CDR3 has 12 amino acids. The CDR3 is CASSLEDKDYTF. The CDR3 coding sequence is TGTGCCAGCAGCTTAGAGGACAAGGACTACACCTTC.

CDR3 sequence reads: CASSFASADTQYF. For the CDR3, the DNA is TGTGCCAGCAGTTTCGCTAGCGCAGATACGCAGTATTTT. This chain uses TRBV27 with TRBJ2-3, with D possibly being TRBD2 (6 bases). The CDR3 covers 13 residues. V was clipped by 3 bases and J by 4 bases, with 8 bases between them. CDR1 and CDR2 from the germline V gene are MNHEY and SMNVEV (reference sequence).

This clonotype was seen ten or more times. The chain carries TRBV5-6 and TRBJ1-1; no definite D call. Deletions cut 6 bases from V and 5 bases from J, with 11 bases between. The CDR3 spans 12 residues. The germline CDR1 and CDR2 sequences are SGHDT and YYEEEE. The CDR3 coding sequence is TGTGCCAGCATGGGGAGTCGGACTGAAGCTTTCTTT. It translates to CASMGSRTEAFF.

Note on this clonotype: This may arise from a read error, as a much more abundant clone is one base away. The chain joins TRBV30 to TRBJ2-2, with D unclear. The CDR3 sequence is 14 residues long. The V and J ends lost 0 bases and 6 bases respectively, with 11 bases between them. CDR1 and CDR2 from the germline V gene are GTSNPN and SVGIG (reference sequence). As DNA, the CDR3 is TGTGCCTGGAGTGTAGGCAGTTTCCCCGGGGAGCTGTTTTTT. Protein: CAWSVGSFPGELFF.

This clonotype was recorded at least ten times. The chain combines TRBV30 with TRBJ2-7, with a tentative D call TRBD2 (5 bases). Germline V gene data show CDR1 as GTSNPN and CDR2 as SVGIG (reference sequence). Between the trimmed V and J ends, which lost 3 bases and 0 bases, there was a span of 12 bases. The CDR3 totals 14 residues. CDR3 sequence reads: CAWSVGVSSYEQYF. The DNA of the CDR3 is TGTGCCTGGAGCGTCGGGGTCAGCTCCTACGAGCAGTACTTC. Complete variable domain (other parts from reference TRBV30 and TRBJ2-7): SQTIHQWPATLVQPVGSPLSLECTVEGTSNPNLYWYRQAAGRGLQLLFYSVGIGQISSEVPQNLSASRPQDRQFILSSKKLLLSDSGFYLCAWSVGVSSYEQYFGPGTRLTVT.

Only a few counts were recorded for this clonotype. The CDR3 sequence is CASSRRVATYEQYF. CDR3 in DNA: TGTGCCAGCAGTCGTCGGGTAGCGACCTACGAGCAGTACTTC. This chain connects TRBV6-1 to TRBJ2-7; weak D call: TRBD2 (5 bases). The CDR3 contains 14 residues. V was trimmed by 5 bases and J by 2 bases, leaving 13 bases between them. CDR1 MNHNS and CDR2 SASEGT come from the germline V gene.

This clonotype appeared a few times. The chain combines TRBV7-6 with TRBJ2-7; perhaps D is TRBD1 or TRBD2 (5 bases each). The germline V gene encodes CDR1 SGHVS and CDR2 FNYEAQ. V gave up 5 bases and J gave up 2 bases, with 7 bases separating them. The CDR3 has 12 amino acids. The CDR3 bases are TGTGCCAGCAGCGGGGACCCCTACGAGCAGTACTTC. It yields the protein CASSGDPYEQYF.

This clonotype has at least ten counts. V usage is TRBV9 and J usage is TRBJ2-2; D not resolved. Germline V gene data show CDR1 as SGDLS and CDR2 as YYNGEE. CDR3 length: 13 amino acids. Trimming shortened V by 7 bases and J by 4 bases, and 11 bases separated the two germline ends. The CDR3, as DNA: TGTGCCAGCTCCCCACCGAGCACCGGGGAGCTGTTTTTT. It encodes CASSPPSTGELFF. The full variable domain, in which reference TRBV9 and TRBJ2-2 provide the parts outside the CDR3, is DSGVTQTPKHLITATGQRVTLRCSPRSGDLSVYWYQQSLDQGLQFLIQYYNGEERAKGNILERFSAQQFPDLHSELNLSSLELGDSALYFCASSPPSTGELFFGEGSRLTVL.

This clonotype was recorded many times. V is TRBV5-1 and J is TRBJ2-3; 7 nucleotides line up with TRBD2. This CDR3 is built from 17 residues. With V trimmed by 0 bases and J by 0 bases, 7 bases remained unmatched. Per the germline V gene, CDR1 is SGHRS and CDR2 is YFSETQ. This CDR3 reads CASSLDSAGASTDTQYF. Written as DNA, the CDR3 is TGCGCCAGCAGCTTGGATTCGGCGGGAGCAAGCACAGATACGCAGTATTTT.

About this clonotype itself: A much larger clonotype is one base distant, so this may be a read error. CDR3 loop: CASRSHPGGGCEQYF. The CDR3 DNA reads TGTGCCAGCAGAAGCCATCCAGGGGGCGGATGCGAGCAGTACTTC. The chain uses TRBV28 and TRBJ2-7; 8 nucleotides line up with TRBD1. The CDR3 is 15 amino acids. V trimming: 6 bases; J trimming: 6 bases; junction bases outside the gene matches: 13. CDR1 and CDR2 (germline): MDHEN, SYDVKM. The entire variable domain, with the rest obtained from reference TRBV28 and TRBJ2-7, is as follows: DVKVTQSSRYLVKRTGEKVFLECVQDMDHENMFWYRQDPGLGLRLIYFSYDVKMKEKGDIPEGYSVSREKKERFSLILESASTNQTSMYLCASRSHPGGGCEQYFGPGTRLTVT.

This clonotype has just a few counts. The chain has TRBV11-3 and TRBJ1-1, with unresolved D. The CDR3 sequence is 12 residues long. Trimming removed 5 bases from V and 6 bases from J, with 10 bases in between. Germline V gene sequence: CDR1 SGHNT, CDR2 YENEEA. The CDR3 DNA sequence: TGTGCCAGCAGCAAGGGAAGTTCTGAAGCTTTCTTT. Translating it yields CASSKGSSEAFF.

In regard to this clonotype: This may come from a read error, since a much larger clone is one base off. The genes are TRBV12-3 or TRBV12-4 and TRBJ2-2, with a tentative D call TRBD1 (5 bases). The CDR3 consists of 12 residues. V lost 8 bases and J lost 7, with 11 bases in between. The CDR3 bases are TGTGCCAGCGGCTCAGGGTTCGGGGAGCTGTTTTTT. This encodes CASGSGFGELFF.

The chain carries TRBV2 and TRBJ2-2; tentative D call: TRBD2 (5 bases). Between the trimmed V and J ends, which lost 4 bases and 1 base, there was a span of 10 bases. There are 15 residues in the CDR3. Germline values: CDR1 SNHLY, CDR2 FYNNEI. As DNA, the CDR3 is TGTGCCAGCAGTGGAGCGGTACTGAACACCGGGGAGCTGTTTTTT. The encoded protein is CASSGAVLNTGELFF.

As regards this clonotype: This clone may be a read error of a much larger clone one base away. The chain uses TRBV14 and TRBJ2-3; 8 nucleotides align to TRBD2. V was clipped by 1 base and J by 5 bases; unmatched bases: 11. Germline CDR1 SGHDN, CDR2 FVKESK. This CDR3 has 17 residues. The CDR3: CASSQAPGRGVIDTQYF. CDR3 in DNA: TGTGCCAGCAGCCAAGCGCCGGGGCGGGGGGTCATAGATACGCAGTATTTT. The full variable domain, its missing parts supplied by reference TRBV14 and TRBJ2-3, is EAGVTQFPSHSVIEKGQTVTLRCDPISGHDNLYWYRRVMGKEIKFLLHFVKESKQDESGMPNNRFLAERTGGTYSTLKVQPAELEDSGVYFCASSQAPGRGVIDTQYFGPGTRLTVL.

The V gene is TRBV5-6, the J gene TRBJ2-5, with 7 bases that match TRBD1. Losses at the gene ends were 3 bases for V and 0 bases for J; bases not matched to a gene: 5. Germline V lookup: CDR1 SGHDT, CDR2 YYEEEE. This CDR3 comprises 15 residues. The CDR3 DNA follows: TGTGCCAGCAGCTGGAACAGGGGTCACCAAGAGACCCAGTACTTC. Translation: CASSWNRGHQETQYF. The full variable domain, with the rest looked up from reference TRBV5-6 and TRBJ2-5, is DAGVTQSPTHLIKTRGQQVTLRCSPKSGHDTVSWYQQALGQGPQFIFQYYEEEERQRGNFPDRFSGHQFPNYSSELNVNALLLGDSALYLCASSWNRGHQETQYFGPGTRLLVL.

Concerning this clonotype: Given a much more abundant clone one base away, this may be a read error. The chain uses TRBV7-6 and TRBJ2-5; D might be TRBD2 (6 bases). The germline V gene has CDR1 SGHVS and CDR2 FNYEAQ. With 3 bases removed from V and 5 bases from J, the gap between germline ends came to 19 bases. CDR3 length: 16 residues. CDR3 residues: CASSLVGRIAHETQYF. The DNA of the CDR3 is TGTGCCAGCAGCTTGGTTGGGAGGATAGCACACGAGACCCAGTACTTC.

In the case of this clonotype: The junction departs from the called germline gene at one end, perhaps through a read error. The V call is TRBV12-3 or TRBV12-4, the J call TRBJ2-5, with a tentative D call TRBD2 (5 bases). The CDR3 is made up of 14 amino acids. Written as DNA, the CDR3 is TGTGCCAGCAGTTCGTCCGGGGTCCAAGGGACCCAGTACTTC. It yields the protein CASSSSGVQGTQYF.

In regard to this clonotype: Since a much larger clone is just one base distant, this may be a read error. V gene TRBV28 combines with J gene TRBJ2-2; weak D call: TRBD1 (9 bases). Germline V lookup: CDR1 MDHEN, CDR2 SYDVKM. This CDR3 is 16 amino acids long. CDR3 nucleotide sequence: TGTGCCAGCAGTTTACTAAACAGGGGGCGGAGCGGGGGGCTGTTTTTT. It encodes CASSLLNRGRSGGLFF.

This clonotype appeared a single time. With a much larger clone just one base away, this may be a read error. V usage is TRBV28 and J usage is TRBJ2-7; 8 positions agree with TRBD2. The CDR3 consists of 15 residues. The germline V gene has CDR1 MDHEN and CDR2 SYDVKM. CDR3 region: CASGLYREGPYEQYF. DNA of the CDR3: TGTGCCAGCGGTTTATATCGGGAGGGCCCCTACGAGCAGTACTTC.

The CDR3 loop reads CSARLASSYEQYF. The CDR3 region has the DNA TGCAGTGCTAGACTGGCGAGCTCCTACGAGCAGTACTTC. V is TRBV20-1 and J is TRBJ2-7; no firm D call. The CDR3 has 13 residues. The V end lost 2 bases, the J end lost 0 bases, and 8 bases lay between the germline ends. Germline values: CDR1 DFQATT, CDR2 SNEGSKA (reference sequence).

V usage is TRBV5-6 and J usage is TRBJ2-7; TRBD2 aligns across 10 bases. With V trimmed by 5 bases and J by 7 bases, 12 bases remained unmatched. This CDR3 has 15 amino acids. Germline V gene sequence: CDR1 SGHDT, CDR2 YYEEEE. The CDR3 DNA reads as TGTGCCAGCAGGGGAGCGGGAGGGCCTTGGTGGGAGCAGTACTTC. Its translation: CASRGAGGPWWEQYF.